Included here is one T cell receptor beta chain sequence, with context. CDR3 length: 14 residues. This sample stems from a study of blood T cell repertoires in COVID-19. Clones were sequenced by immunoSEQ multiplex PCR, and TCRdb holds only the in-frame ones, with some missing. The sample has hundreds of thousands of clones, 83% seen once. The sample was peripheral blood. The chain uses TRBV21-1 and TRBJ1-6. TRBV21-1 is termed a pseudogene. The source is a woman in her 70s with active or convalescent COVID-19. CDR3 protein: CAGPTDSRNSPLHF. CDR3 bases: TGTGCCGGCCCTACGGACTCGCGAAATTCACCCCTCCACTTT.